The 9 T cell receptor beta chains given below trace back to one sample, sequenced in a study of T-cell reconstitution after alpha-beta-depleted transplantation in children. Preparation of the TCRbeta library used unique molecular identifiers. TCRdb passed the PCR reads through MiXCR, listing each CDR3 protein once. Of more than 200,000 distinct CDR3 sequences in the sample, approximately 8.4% are singletons; the top ten hold roughly 36%. Sequencing was performed on PBMCs, mostly from graft donor cells, taken 360 days after TCRalphabeta/CD19-depleted stem cell transplant. The receptor source for this set is a male patient aged 2 to 9 who had a stem cell transplant for acute myeloid leukemia, so the T cells may come from the graft donor.

The rearrangement uses TRBV7-9 and TRBJ2-7; possible D gene TRBD2, 5 bases. Germline V lookup: CDR1 SEHNR, CDR2 FQNEAQ (reference sequence). Between the trimmed V and J ends, which lost 5 bases and 7 bases, there was a span of 12 bases. The CDR3 runs 12 residues. For the CDR3, the DNA is TGTGCCAGCAGCCGGCCCCCGGGGGAGCAGTACGTC. Translating it yields CASSRPPGEQYV.

Many counts were recorded for this clonotype. The V and J genes are TRBV4-1 and TRBJ2-1; 11 bases map to TRBD2. From germline, CDR1 is MGHRA and CDR2 YSYEKL. This CDR3 is 16 amino acids long. V dropped 4 bases and J dropped 2; count of bases not matched to a gene: 4. In nucleotides, the CDR3 is TGCGCCAGCAGCCGGAATAGCGGGGGGGCCTACAATGAGCAGTTCTTC. It is translated as CASSRNSGGAYNEQFF.

The gene calls are TRBV29-1 and TRBJ1-2; 8 bases fit TRBD1. Germline CDR1 is SQVTM and CDR2 is ANQGSEA. The V segment lost 6 bases and the J segment 3 bases; nucleotides outside the gene matches: 3. The CDR3 totals 12 residues. This chain's CDR3 is CSVTGEDYGYTF. CDR3 bases: TGCAGCGTGACAGGGGAGGACTATGGCTACACCTTC.

At least ten counts were recorded for this clonotype. J is TRBJ2-7 and V is TRBV12-3 or TRBV12-4, with 11 bases identical to TRBD1. CDR3 length: 15 residues. V gave up 4 bases and J gave up 4 bases; unmatched junction bases: 6. The CDR3 DNA reads TGTGCCAGCAGTTCCCTAGGGACAGGGGGTTACGAGCAGTACTTC. Translation: CASSSLGTGGYEQYF.

This clonotype was recorded at least ten times. V gene TRBV7-2 combines with J gene TRBJ2-2; D unresolved. The CDR3 contains 15 residues. CDR1 is SGHTA, CDR2 FQGNSA, per germline. V dropped 0 bases and J dropped 4 bases, with 9 bases sitting between them. The CDR3 bases are TGTGCCAGCAGCTTAGCAGCTTCTACCACCGGGGAGCTGTTTTTT. It translates to CASSLAASTTGELFF.

This clonotype was observed a handful of times. The chain couples TRBV14 to TRBJ2-2; D might be TRBD1 (5 bases). The CDR3 sequence is 16 residues long. CDR1 is SGHDN, CDR2 FVKESK, per germline. Trimming removed 4 bases from V and 4 bases from J, with 16 bases in between. The CDR3 loop reads CASSPPGSRRTGELFF. CDR3 sequence (DNA): TGTGCCAGCAGCCCACCAGGGTCTCGTCGCACCGGGGAGCTGTTTTTT.

This clonotype was seen at least ten times. The rearrangement uses TRBV29-1 and TRBJ2-7, with 11 bases matching TRBD2. J gave up 3 bases and V 4 bases, and 8 bases lay outside the gene matches. Germline CDR1 is SQVTM and CDR2 is ANQGSEA. The CDR3 spans 15 residues. CDR3 in DNA: TGCAGCGTTGGACAAGGGCTAGCGGGGGGCTACGAGCAGTACTTC. Amino acid sequence: CSVGQGLAGGYEQYF.

In its sample, this clonotype was seen many times. The chain has TRBV2 and TRBJ1-1; D not certain. Between the trimmed V and J ends, which lost 0 bases and 10 bases, there was a span of 12 bases. The CDR3 runs 13 residues. Looked up from germline, CDR1 is SNHLY and CDR2 is FYNNEI. The DNA for the CDR3 is TGTGCCAGCAGTGAAGCCCCGGCACTGGGAGCTTTCTTT. This gives the protein CASSEAPALGAFF.

This chain connects TRBV20-1 to TRBJ1-1; D gene unclear. CDR1 is DFQATT, CDR2 SNEGSKA, per germline (reference sequence). Trimming stripped 0 bases from V and 0 bases from J, with 17 bases between. CDR3 length: 17 amino acids. In DNA form, the CDR3 reads TGCAGTGCTAGAGATCTCTATTGGGCAGTCCTGAACACTGAAGCTTTCTTT. Translated, it gives CSARDLYWAVLNTEAFF.